This T cell receptor (beta chain) was recovered during a study of regulatory T cells in long-lasting Graves disease. At the level of the study: The criterion for persistent Graves' disease was over 5 years of antithyroid drugs with positive TSH receptor antibodies.

The germline V gene has CDR1 LNHNV and CDR2 YYDKDF (reference sequence). The ends were cut back, 5 bases at V and 5 bases at J, with 12 bases in the middle. The CDR3 is made up of 13 amino acids. Time point: persistent/refractory GD, antithyroid drugs over 5 years with positive TRAb. Scientists built the TCR library using RNA that was extracted from PBMCs. For TCR beta, libraries came from iRepertoire HTBI primers and Arm-PCR of CDR3 regions. TCRdb used MiXCR to reprocess the multiplex PCR reads, holding one entry per CDR3 protein. This sample has around 430,000 distinct CDR3 sequences, with roughly 23% found just once.

Specimen: peripheral blood mononuclear cells (PBMCs), collected when the disease was refractory, from a patient treated with antithyroid drugs. The origin of this receptor is a female donor with Graves disease. The chain combines TRBV15 with TRBJ1-2; D call uncertain. CDR3 in DNA: TGTGCCACCAGCTCCCCCGGGGAATATGGCTACACCTTC. Amino acids: CATSSPGEYGYTF.